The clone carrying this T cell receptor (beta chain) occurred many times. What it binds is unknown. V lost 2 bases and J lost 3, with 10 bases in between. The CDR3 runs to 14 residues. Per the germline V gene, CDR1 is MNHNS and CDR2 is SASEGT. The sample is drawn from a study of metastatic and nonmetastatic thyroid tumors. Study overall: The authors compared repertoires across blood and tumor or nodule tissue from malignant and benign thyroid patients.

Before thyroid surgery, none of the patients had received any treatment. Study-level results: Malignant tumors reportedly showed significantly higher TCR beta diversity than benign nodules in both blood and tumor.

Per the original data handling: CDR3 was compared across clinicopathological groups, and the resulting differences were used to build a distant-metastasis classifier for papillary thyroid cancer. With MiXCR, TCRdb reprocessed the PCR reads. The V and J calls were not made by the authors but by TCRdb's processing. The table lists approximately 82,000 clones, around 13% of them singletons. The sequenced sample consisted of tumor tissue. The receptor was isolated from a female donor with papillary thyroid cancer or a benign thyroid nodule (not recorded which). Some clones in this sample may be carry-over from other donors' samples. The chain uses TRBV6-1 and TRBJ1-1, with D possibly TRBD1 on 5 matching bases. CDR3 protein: CASSEQGGDTEAFF. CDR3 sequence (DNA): TGTGCCAGCAGTGAACAGGGAGGGGACACTGAAGCTTTCTTT.